One sample yielded the 3 T cell receptor beta chains listed below, sequenced in a study of monozygotic twins with inflammatory bowel disease. TCRdb re-analyzed the 5' RACE reads; it lists each CDR3 protein once, without DNA. Its clone listing holds about 130,000 distinct CDR3 sequences. Sequencing was performed on blood. The receptors stem from a human donor with ulcerative colitis or Crohn's disease, or a healthy co-twin of an affected twin (not recorded which).

The CDR3 loop is CASSLAPAGGPNNEQFF. The rearrangement joins TRBV12-3 or TRBV12-4 to TRBJ2-1; TCRdb reports TRBD2, a call that lacks DNA to check it against. There are 17 residues in the CDR3.

V and J are TRBV10-3 and TRBJ2-1; with no DNA, the TCRdb D assignment of TRBD2 cannot be verified. Germline values: CDR1 ENHRY, CDR2 SYGVKD. The CDR3 totals 14 residues. CDR3 residues: CAIRLTSGSSEQFF.

This sequence joins TRBV25-1 and TRBJ1-2; with no DNA, the TCRdb D assignment of TRBD1 cannot be verified. The CDR3 covers 20 residues. From germline, CDR1 is MGHDK and CDR2 SYGVNS. This CDR3 is CASSEDKIRDRGSSNYGYTF.